This TCR beta chain was sequenced during a study of CXCR3-negative and CXCR3-positive naive CD8 T cells. In germline, CDR1 is MDHEN, CDR2 SYDVKM. The CDR3 runs 14 residues. The method, 5' RACE with UMI labels, was used to prepare the TRB cDNA libraries. One entry per CDR3 protein, without DNA, is what TCRdb gives after re-calling the 5' RACE reads. The sample includes 100,000 to 150,000 distinct CDR3 sequences. The J gene is TRBJ2-7, the V gene TRBV28; with no DNA, the TCRdb D assignment of TRBD1 cannot be verified. The receptor comes from a human donor in good health. Some clones in this sample may be carry-over from other donors' samples. The sample consisted of naive CXCR3- CD8+ T cells from blood. The subset: CD45RO-CCR7+CD27+CD95- naive CD8+ T cells lacking CXCR3 (TNR3-). The CDR3 spells CASSLIGGAGEQYF. The whole variable domain, filled in from reference TRBV28 and TRBJ2-7, reads DVKVTQSSRYLVKRTGEKVFLECVQDMDHENMFWYRQDPGLGLRLIYFSYDVKMKEKGDIPEGYSVSREKKERFSLILESASTNQTSMYLCASSLIGGAGEQYFGPGTRLTVT.